The clone carrying this T cell receptor beta chain has a handful of counts. No antigen is known for it. This sample is part of a study of blood T cells in healthy people across ages. Study-wide results and caveats: Aged donors had fewer naive CD4+ cells and lower diversity than long-lived donors.

Combining a sample-barcoded 5' primer with a J-beta primer mix, a second PCR ran for roughly 7 to 12 cycles. TCRdb re-analysed the 5' RACE reads in MiXCR, keeping a single row per CDR3 protein. The sample consists of fewer than 650,000 distinct CDR3 sequences, approximately 26% of them appearing once. V lost 10 bases to trimming and J lost 4 bases; unmatched junction nucleotides: 3. This CDR3 spans 13 amino acids. Donors ranged from roughly 6 to 100 years old and were healthy Caucasians in Russia. Extractions gave at least 5.5 micrograms of total RNA per sample. The same specimen was also included in a second study, on T cells of mothers and their children.

Input material: blood. The chain uses TRBV12-3 or TRBV12-4 and TRBJ2-5; TRBD2 matches at 13 bases. This receptor was obtained from a boy younger than 10 in good health. CDR3 sequence reads: CATGLAGVETQYF. As DNA, the CDR3 is TGTGCCACCGGACTAGCGGGGGTAGAGACCCAGTACTTC.